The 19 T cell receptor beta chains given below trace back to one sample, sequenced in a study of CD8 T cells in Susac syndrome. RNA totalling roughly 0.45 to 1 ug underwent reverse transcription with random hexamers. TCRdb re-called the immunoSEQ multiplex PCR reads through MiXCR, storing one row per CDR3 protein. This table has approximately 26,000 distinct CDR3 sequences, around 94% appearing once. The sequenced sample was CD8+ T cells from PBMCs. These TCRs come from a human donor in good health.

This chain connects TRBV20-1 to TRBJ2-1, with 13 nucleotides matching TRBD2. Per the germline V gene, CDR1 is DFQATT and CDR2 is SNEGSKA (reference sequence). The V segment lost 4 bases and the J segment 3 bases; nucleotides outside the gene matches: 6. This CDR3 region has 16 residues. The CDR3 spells CSAKGLAGANYNEQFF. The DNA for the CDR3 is TGCAGTGCTAAAGGACTAGCGGGGGCTAACTACAATGAGCAGTTCTTC.

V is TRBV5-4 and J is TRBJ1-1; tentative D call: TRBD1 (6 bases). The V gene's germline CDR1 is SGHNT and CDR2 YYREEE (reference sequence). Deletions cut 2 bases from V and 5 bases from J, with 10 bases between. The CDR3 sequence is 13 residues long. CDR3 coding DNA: TGTGCCAGCAGCTTTATGGGGGCAACTGAAGCTTTCTTT. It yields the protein CASSFMGATEAFF.

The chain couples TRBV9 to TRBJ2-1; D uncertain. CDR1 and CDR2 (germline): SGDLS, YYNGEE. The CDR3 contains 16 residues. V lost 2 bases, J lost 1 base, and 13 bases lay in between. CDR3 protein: CASSVGSLRSYNEQFF. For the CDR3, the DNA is TGTGCCAGCAGCGTGGGCAGTTTAAGGTCCTACAATGAGCAGTTCTTC.

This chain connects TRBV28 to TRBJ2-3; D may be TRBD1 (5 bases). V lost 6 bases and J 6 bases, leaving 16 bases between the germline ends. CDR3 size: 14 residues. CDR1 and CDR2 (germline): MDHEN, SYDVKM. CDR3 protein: CASRQTDSADTQYF. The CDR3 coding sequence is TGTGCCAGCAGACAGACAGACTCAGCGGATACGCAGTATTTT.

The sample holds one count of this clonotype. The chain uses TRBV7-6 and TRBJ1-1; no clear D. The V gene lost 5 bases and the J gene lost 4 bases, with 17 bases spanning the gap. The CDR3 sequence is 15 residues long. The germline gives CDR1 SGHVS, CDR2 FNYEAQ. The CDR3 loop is CASSPPRDSGTEAFF. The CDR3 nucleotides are TGTGCCAGCAGCCCCCCCCGGGATTCTGGCACTGAAGCTTTCTTT.

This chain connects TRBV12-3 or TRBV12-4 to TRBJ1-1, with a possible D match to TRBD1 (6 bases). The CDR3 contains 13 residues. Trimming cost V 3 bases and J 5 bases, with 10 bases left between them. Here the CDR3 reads CASSLGGGTEAFF. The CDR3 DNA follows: TGTGCCAGCAGTTTGGGAGGGGGGACTGAAGCTTTCTTT.

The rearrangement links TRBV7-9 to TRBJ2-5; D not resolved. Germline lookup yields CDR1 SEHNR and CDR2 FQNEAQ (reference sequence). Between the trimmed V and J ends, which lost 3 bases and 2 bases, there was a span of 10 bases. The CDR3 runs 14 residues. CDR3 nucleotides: TGTGCCAGCAGCTTGGGGTACACACAAGAGACCCAGTACTTC. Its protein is CASSLGYTQETQYF.

The CDR3 protein is CASKPWANLEAFF. In nucleotides, the CDR3 is TGTGCCAGCAAGCCCTGGGCTAACCTTGAAGCTTTCTTT. The gene calls are TRBV14 and TRBJ1-1; D gene ambiguous. The CDR3 is 13 amino acids. The germline V gene encodes CDR1 SGHDN and CDR2 FVKESK. V dropped 7 bases and J dropped 7 bases, with 16 bases sitting between them.

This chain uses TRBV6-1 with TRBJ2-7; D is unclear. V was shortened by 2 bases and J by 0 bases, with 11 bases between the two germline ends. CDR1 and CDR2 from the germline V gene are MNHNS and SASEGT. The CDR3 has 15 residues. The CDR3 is CASSESRLFSYEQYF. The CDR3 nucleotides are TGTGCCAGCAGTGAAAGTAGGCTTTTCTCCTACGAGCAGTACTTC.

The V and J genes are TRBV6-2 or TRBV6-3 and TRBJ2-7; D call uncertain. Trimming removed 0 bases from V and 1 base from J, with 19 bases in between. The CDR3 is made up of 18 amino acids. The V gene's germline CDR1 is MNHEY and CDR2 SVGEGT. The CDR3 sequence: CASSYSIIDIHPSYEQYF. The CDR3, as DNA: TGTGCCAGCAGTTACTCCATCATAGATATCCACCCTTCCTACGAGCAGTACTTC.

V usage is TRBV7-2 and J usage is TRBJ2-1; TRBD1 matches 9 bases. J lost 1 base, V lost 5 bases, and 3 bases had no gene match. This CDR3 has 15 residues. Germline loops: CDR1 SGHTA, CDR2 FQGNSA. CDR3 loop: CASSPTGGSYNEQFF. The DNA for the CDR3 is TGTGCCAGCAGCCCGACAGGGGGGTCCTACAATGAGCAGTTCTTC. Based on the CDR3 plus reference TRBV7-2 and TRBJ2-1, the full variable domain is GAGVSQSPSNKVTEKGKDVELRCDPISGHTALYWYRQSLGQGLEFLIYFQGNSAPDKSGLPSDRFSAERTGGSVSTLTIQRTQQEDSAVYLCASSPTGGSYNEQFFGPGTRLTVL.

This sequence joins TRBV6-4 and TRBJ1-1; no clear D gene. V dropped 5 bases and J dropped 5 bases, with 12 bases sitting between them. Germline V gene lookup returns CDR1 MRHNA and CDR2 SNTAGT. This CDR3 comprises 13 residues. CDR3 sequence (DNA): TGTGCCAGCAGTCCGACTATGGGGACTGAAGCTTTCTTT. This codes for CASSPTMGTEAFF.

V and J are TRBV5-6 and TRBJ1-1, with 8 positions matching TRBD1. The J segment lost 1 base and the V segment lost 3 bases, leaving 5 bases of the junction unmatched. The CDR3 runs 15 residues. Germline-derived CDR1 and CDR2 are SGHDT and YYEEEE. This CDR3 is CASSSLGTGNTEAFF. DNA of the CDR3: TGTGCCAGCAGCTCCCTTGGGACAGGGAACACTGAAGCTTTCTTT.

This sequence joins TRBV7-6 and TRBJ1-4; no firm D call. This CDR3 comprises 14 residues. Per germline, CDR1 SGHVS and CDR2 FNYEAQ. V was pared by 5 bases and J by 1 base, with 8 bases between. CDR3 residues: CASSHGGTNEKLFF. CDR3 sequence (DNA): TGTGCCAGCAGCCATGGAGGAACTAATGAAAAACTGTTTTTT.

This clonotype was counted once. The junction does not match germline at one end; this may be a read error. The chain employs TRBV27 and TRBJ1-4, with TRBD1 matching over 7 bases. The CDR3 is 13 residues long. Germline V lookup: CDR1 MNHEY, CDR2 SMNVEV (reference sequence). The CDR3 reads CASSFSQGEKPFF. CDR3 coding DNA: TGTGCCAGCAGTTTCAGCCAGGGGGAAAAACCGTTTTTT.

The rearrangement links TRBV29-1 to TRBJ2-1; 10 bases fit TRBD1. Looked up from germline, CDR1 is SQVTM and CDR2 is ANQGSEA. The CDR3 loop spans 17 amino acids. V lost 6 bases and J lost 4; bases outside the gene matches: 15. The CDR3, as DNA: TGCAGCGTGTCGAATTACGACGGGGACAGGGGATACAATGAGCAGTTCTTC. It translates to CSVSNYDGDRGYNEQFF.

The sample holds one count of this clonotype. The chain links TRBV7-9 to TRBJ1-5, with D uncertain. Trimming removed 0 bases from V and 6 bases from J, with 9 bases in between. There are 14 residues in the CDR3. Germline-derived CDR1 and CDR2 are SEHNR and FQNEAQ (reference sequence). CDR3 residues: CASSLAGVGQPQHF. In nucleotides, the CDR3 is TGTGCCAGCAGCTTAGCTGGGGTAGGTCAGCCCCAGCATTTT.

The CDR3 bases are TGTGCCACCAGCAGTATGGGAAATTGGAACACCATATATTTT. It codes for CATSSMGNWNTIYF. The chain joins TRBV15 to TRBJ1-3; D uncertain. Trimming removed 3 bases from V and 7 bases from J, with 13 bases in between. The CDR3 is 14 residues long. The germline V gene has CDR1 LNHNV and CDR2 YYDKDF (reference sequence).

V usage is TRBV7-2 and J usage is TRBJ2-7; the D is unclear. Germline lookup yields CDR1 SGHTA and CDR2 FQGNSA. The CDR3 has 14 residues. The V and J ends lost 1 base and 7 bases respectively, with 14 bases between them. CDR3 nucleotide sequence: TGTGCCAGCAGCTTAGATTACAGTGGGCGGGAGCAGTACTTC. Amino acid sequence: CASSLDYSGREQYF.